This T cell receptor beta chain is from a study of T cells in narcolepsy. Across the study: Donors had narcolepsy type 1 or type 2, or were healthy controls. Study conclusions and caveats: Reportedly, autoreactive clonotypes were serially detected in patients' blood but not controls'. No autoreactive T cell clone sequences appeared in some memory CD4+ repertoires. Autoreactive HCRT-specific and TRIB2-specific clonotypes were marked in same-patient CSF-versus-blood CD4+ comparisons.

CDR3 length equals 15 residues. CDR1 is SNHLY, CDR2 FYNNEI, per germline. V lost 6 bases, J lost 0 bases, and 11 bases lay in between. A remark on this clone: Its matching antigen is unknown.

Assay used: immunoSEQ multiplex PCR; TCRdb lists only in-frame clones, some missing. The repertoire includes approximately 35,000 clones, 87% of them detected once, and 0.83% sits in the top ten. Specimen: CD45RA- memory CD4+ T cells from PBMCs. This receptor was taken from a human donor with narcolepsy. The chain recombines TRBV2 with TRBJ1-4, with D uncertain. CDR3 in amino acids: CASRGYRATNEKLFF. Here the CDR3 DNA reads TGTGCCAGCAGGGGTTACAGAGCAACTAATGAAAAACTGTTTTTT.